These T cell receptor beta chains were read from a single sample in a study of shared clonotypes between healthy human individuals. The protocol was immunoSEQ multiplex PCR, while the TCRdb copy is restricted to in-frame clones and leaves out a portion. The sample comprises some 600,000 clones, 95% to 96% of which are singletons, and 0.095% to 0.13% rests with the top ten. Sequences were obtained from naive CD8+ T cells sorted from blood. The receptors shown here come from a woman aged 30 to 39 in good health. The CDR3 runs from the conserved cysteine through the conserved F or W. The order of the fields is J gene, V gene, clone size, D gene, CDR3 protein, CDR3 DNA. A D gene is named only where the DNA matches it firmly. Clone size is given for some rows only: seen once, a few or many times, or a class if the clone is expanded.

TRBJ2-7,TRBV6-5,-,-,CASSYGVGDYEQYF,TGTGCCAGCAGTTACGGGGTGGGGGACTACGAGCAGTACTTC
TRBJ1-5,TRBV6-1,-,-,CASSEGFWQTEGINPQHF,TGTGCCAGCAGTGAAGGTTTCTGGCAGACAGAAGGTATCAACCCCCAGCATTTT
TRBJ1-1,TRBV28,-,TRBD1,CASSLTRQGTEAFF,TGTGCCAGCAGTTTAACGAGACAGGGCACTGAAGCTTTCTTT
TRBJ1-1,TRBV6-5,once,-,CASRDTGGTEAFF,TGTGCCAGCAGGGACACCGGGGGCACTGAAGCTTTCTTT
TRBJ2-7,TRBV30,-,-,CAWSPRSYEQYF,TGTGCCTGGAGTCCTAGGTCCTACGAGCAGTACTTC
TRBJ2-2,TRBV4-1,-,TRBD2,CASSSSPVGGVTGELFF,TGCGCCAGCAGCTCATCCCCGGTTGGGGGGGTCACCGGGGAGCTGTTTTTT
TRBJ1-2,TRBV9,-,-,CASSAADSNYGYTF,TGTGCCAGCAGCGCAGCGGACAGCAACTATGGCTACACCTTC
TRBJ2-7,TRBV5-4,-,-,CASSLGYGEHSYEQYF,TGTGCCAGCAGCTTGGGGTACGGGGAGCATTCCTACGAGCAGTACTTC
TRBJ1-5,TRBV7-9,-,TRBD1,CASSQGTVGNQPQHF,TGTGCCAGCAGCCAAGGGACAGTTGGCAATCAGCCCCAGCATTTT
TRBJ2-7,TRBV5-1,-,TRBD2,CASRLEGGRSSYEQYF,TGCGCCAGCAGGCTGGAGGGCGGGAGGAGCTCCTACGAGCAGTACTTC
TRBJ2-5,TRBV6-4,-,TRBD2,CASKGLAVGETQYF,TGTGCCTCCAAGGGGCTAGCGGTTGGAGAGACCCAGTACTTC
TRBJ2-5,TRBV10-3,-,TRBD2,CAISEGTSGDPETQYF,TGTGCCATCAGTGAGGGGACTAGCGGGGATCCGGAGACCCAGTACTTC
TRBJ1-1,TRBV19,-,TRBD1,CASSSNRGNTEAFF,TGTGCCAGTAGTAGTAACAGGGGGAACACTGAAGCTTTCTTT
TRBJ2-1,TRBV12-1,few,-,CASSAGLAVFWYNEQFF,TGTGCCAGCAGCGCCGGACTAGCGGTTTTTTGGTACAATGAGCAGTTCTTC
TRBJ2-7,TRBV4-2,-,TRBD1,CASSQAGTGGDEQYF,TGTGCCAGCAGCCAGGCAGGGACAGGCGGCGACGAGCAGTACTTC
TRBJ2-7,TRBV27,-,-,CASSLSAGTDTYEQYF,TGTGCCAGCAGTCTATCGGCAGGAACCGACACCTACGAGCAGTACTTC
TRBJ2-1,TRBV7-9,-,TRBD2,CASSLPRTSGRVNEQFF,TGTGCCAGCAGCTTACCTCGGACTAGCGGGAGGGTTAATGAGCAGTTCTTC
TRBJ2-7,TRBV6-5,-,-,CASSYIDGPGNEQYF,TGTGCCAGCAGTTATATTGATGGGCCGGGAAACGAGCAGTACTTC
TRBJ1-6,TRBV28,-,-,CASSPPGTHNSPLHF,TGTGCCAGCAGCCCACCGGGTACACATAATTCACCCCTCCACTTT
TRBJ2-7,TRBV27,-,-,CASSLRAGEQYF,TGTGCCAGCAGTTTAAGGGCAGGGGAGCAGTACTTC
TRBJ2-1,TRBV19,-,TRBD1,CAIGPGGTHEQFF,TGTGCCATAGGACCAGGGGGAACTCATGAGCAGTTCTTC
TRBJ1-2,TRBV6-1,-,-,CASSEDLRGAHGYTF,TGTGCCAGCAGTGAAGATTTACGGGGGGCTCACGGCTACACCTTC
TRBJ1-5,TRBV7-9,-,-,CASSLSRAQPQHF,TGTGCCAGCAGCCTTTCCAGGGCTCAGCCCCAGCATTTT
TRBJ2-3,TRBV29-1,once,TRBD2,CSVPLADTDTQYF,TGCAGCGTTCCCCTAGCGGACACAGATACGCAGTATTTT
TRBJ2-3,TRBV11-2,-,-,CASEPLPEQYPPDTQYF,TGTGCCAGCGAACCCTTACCCGAGCAGTATCCGCCAGATACGCAGTATTTT
TRBJ2-3,TRBV6-6,-,-,CASSFTGTPSADTQYF,TGTGCCAGCAGCTTTACCGGGACTCCATCCGCGGATACGCAGTATTTT
TRBJ1-5,TRBV19,-,TRBD1,CASSIGSPGGNQPQHF,TGTGCCAGTAGTATAGGCTCTCCAGGGGGAAATCAGCCCCAGCATTTT
TRBJ2-7,TRBV11-2,-,-,CASSLDPAYEQYF,TGTGCCAGCAGCTTAGATCCCGCATACGAGCAGTACTTC
TRBJ2-1,TRBV27,-,TRBD2,CASSRTSYNEQFF,TGTGCCAGCTCAAGGACTAGCTACAATGAGCAGTTCTTC
TRBJ2-1,TRBV7-6,-,-,CASSLVSSAYYNNEQFF,TGTGCCAGCAGCTTAGTTTCTAGCGCCTATTACAACAATGAGCAGTTCTTC
TRBJ1-5,TRBV18,-,TRBD1,CASSPLGQGRKPQHF,TGTGCCAGCTCACCTCTCGGACAGGGAAGGAAGCCCCAGCATTTT
TRBJ1-5,TRBV5-6,-,-,CASSWGGGRRNQPQHF,TGTGCCAGCAGCTGGGGTGGGGGGCGACGCAATCAGCCCCAGCATTTT
TRBJ2-7,TRBV28,-,-,CASSLLDSFSYEQYF,TGTGCCAGCAGCCTACTAGACAGTTTCTCCTACGAGCAGTACTTC
TRBJ2-7,TRBV6-9,-,-,CTPVLSSYEQYF,TGCACCCCCGTTCTCAGCTCCTACGAGCAGTACTTC
TRBJ2-1,TRBV27,-,-,CASSFEGGYNEQFF,TGTGCCAGCAGTTTTGAGGGCGGATACAATGAGCAGTTCTTC
TRBJ1-5,TRBV11-2,-,TRBD1,CASSHAAGGTKQPQHF,TGTGCCAGCAGCCACGCGGCAGGGGGGACGAAGCAGCCCCAGCATTTT
TRBJ1-1,TRBV11-2,-,-,CASSDDGTEAFF,TGTGCCAGCAGCGATGACGGTACTGAAGCTTTCTTT
TRBJ1-1,TRBV27,-,TRBD1,CASSLSPPPPGGEDTEAFF,TGTGCCAGCAGTTTATCCCCTCCCCCTCCAGGGGGTGAGGACACTGAAGCTTTCTTT
TRBJ2-1,TRBV15,-,-,CATSAIPSDNEQFF,TGTGCCACCAGCGCAATTCCTAGCGACAATGAGCAGTTCTTC
TRBJ2-5,TRBV15,-,-,CATSRYRATEETQYF,TGTGCCACCAGCAGGTATAGGGCGACGGAAGAGACCCAGTACTTC
TRBJ2-4,TRBV5-8,-,TRBD1,CASSLLTGAKNIQYF,TGTGCCAGCAGCCTGTTGACAGGGGCCAAAAACATTCAGTACTTC
TRBJ2-1,TRBV6-1,-,-,CASLRGSAYNEQFF,TGTGCCAGCCTACGGGGATCAGCTTACAATGAGCAGTTCTTC
TRBJ1-1,TRBV28,-,-,CASSFRGPSHTEAFF,TGTGCCAGCAGTTTTCGGGGGCCCTCTCACACTGAAGCTTTCTTT
TRBJ2-2,TRBV5-1,-,TRBD1,CASSFKTGIGTGELFF,TGCGCCAGCAGCTTTAAGACAGGGATCGGCACCGGGGAGCTGTTTTTT
TRBJ2-5,TRBV28,-,-,CASSFLTAQETQYF,TGTGCCAGCAGTTTTTTAACAGCCCAAGAGACCCAGTACTTC
TRBJ2-7,TRBV5-6,-,-,CASSSSVSSGEQYF,TGTGCCAGCAGCTCTTCGGTTTCCTCGGGCGAGCAGTACTTC
TRBJ2-7,TRBV27,-,-,CASRGTPDRQYF,TGTGCCAGCAGGGGGACGCCGGATCGGCAGTACTTC
TRBJ2-1,TRBV15,-,-,CATSYGRDSYNEQFF,TGTGCCACCAGCTACGGGCGCGACTCCTACAATGAGCAGTTCTTC
TRBJ2-7,TRBV27,-,-,CASSLRGQAPYEQYF,TGTGCCAGCAGTTTACGGGGACAAGCCCCCTACGAGCAGTACTTC
TRBJ2-7,TRBV29-1,-,-,CSVGLAYEQYF,TGCAGCGTTGGACTAGCCTACGAGCAGTACTTC
TRBJ2-7,TRBV11-2,-,TRBD2,CASSSRLAGGGEQYF,TGTGCCAGCAGCTCAAGACTAGCGGGAGGCGGCGAGCAGTACTTC